This is a list of T cell receptor beta chains from one sample in a study of Graves' ophthalmopathy and Graves' hyperthyroidism. TCRdb ran MiXCR on the multiplex PCR reads and lists one entry per CDR3 protein. The sample yields about 370,000 distinct CDR3 sequences, about 16% seen once. Source material: peripheral blood. The receptor source for this set is a woman under 30 with Graves' ophthalmopathy. Each CDR3 is given with its conserved first and last residue. The D gene is left open where the match is weak. The size field is filled for only some rows; it gives once, few, many or a size class.

cdr3_aa: CAISERQGGGQPQHF; cdr3_nt: TGTGCCATCAGTGAGAGGCAGGGTGGGGGTCAGCCCCAGCATTTT; clone_size: many; v_call: TRBV10-3; j_call: TRBJ1-5; d_call: NA
cdr3_aa: CASHLSGQGDYGYTF; cdr3_nt: TGTGCCAGTCACCTCTCGGGCCAGGGAGACTATGGCTACACCTTC; clone_size: many; v_call: TRBV19; j_call: TRBJ1-2; d_call: NA
cdr3_aa: CASSGSGETYEQYF; cdr3_nt: TGTGCCAGCAGTGGTTCAGGTGAAACCTACGAGCAGTACTTC; clone_size: many; v_call: TRBV12-3/TRBV12-4; j_call: TRBJ2-7; d_call: NA
cdr3_aa: CAFQPLTVTEAFF; cdr3_nt: TGTGCCTTTCAACCCTTGACAGTCACTGAAGCTTTCTTT; clone_size: once; v_call: TRBV30; j_call: TRBJ1-1; d_call: NA
cdr3_aa: CASRGWDTQYF; cdr3_nt: TGTGCCAGCAGAGGATGGGATACGCAGTATTTT; clone_size: many; v_call: TRBV28; j_call: TRBJ2-3; d_call: NA
cdr3_aa: CASSQGAFDAGGAETQYF; cdr3_nt: TGTGCCAGCAGCCAAGGCGCCTTCGATGCGGGGGGGGCCGAGACCCAGTACTTC; clone_size: many; v_call: TRBV4-2; j_call: TRBJ2-5; d_call: TRBD2
cdr3_aa: CASSFLGEAGYTF; cdr3_nt: TGTGCCAGCAGTTTCCTCGGGGAGGCTGGCTACACCTTC; clone_size: NA; v_call: TRBV28; j_call: TRBJ1-2; d_call: NA
cdr3_aa: CASNFGGSSGANVLTF; cdr3_nt: TGTGCCAGCAACTTCGGGGGGTCCTCTGGGGCCAACGTCCTGACTTTC; clone_size: many; v_call: TRBV6-1; j_call: TRBJ2-6; d_call: TRBD2
cdr3_aa: CSVDRGIATEAFF; cdr3_nt: TGCAGCGTTGATCGGGGGATAGCCACTGAAGCTTTCTTT; clone_size: NA; v_call: TRBV29-1; j_call: TRBJ1-1; d_call: NA
cdr3_aa: CASRPDRVANQPQHF; cdr3_nt: TGTGCCAGCAGACCGGACAGGGTCGCCAATCAGCCCCAGCATTTT; clone_size: many; v_call: TRBV2; j_call: TRBJ1-5; d_call: TRBD1
cdr3_aa: CAWDRVNTGELFF; cdr3_nt: TGTGCCTGGGACAGGGTGAACACCGGGGAGCTGTTTTTT; clone_size: few; v_call: TRBV30; j_call: TRBJ2-2; d_call: TRBD1
cdr3_aa: CASRDRGGYTF; cdr3_nt: TGTGCCAGCAGAGACAGGGGAGGCTACACCTTC; clone_size: NA; v_call: TRBV6-1; j_call: TRBJ1-2; d_call: TRBD1
cdr3_aa: CASIGGIGRGTSYEQYF; cdr3_nt: TGTGCCAGCATCGGGGGAATTGGCAGGGGGACTTCCTACGAGCAGTACTTC; clone_size: many; v_call: TRBV11-2; j_call: TRBJ2-7; d_call: NA
cdr3_aa: CASSQALAGGPETDTQYF; cdr3_nt: TGTGCCAGCAGCCAAGCACTAGCGGGGGGGCCGGAAACAGATACGCAGTATTTT; clone_size: few; v_call: TRBV4-2; j_call: TRBJ2-3; d_call: TRBD2
cdr3_aa: CATSVRDRWGTYEQYF; cdr3_nt: TGTGCCACCAGTGTAAGAGACAGATGGGGAACCTACGAGCAGTACTTC; clone_size: many; v_call: TRBV24-1; j_call: TRBJ2-7; d_call: NA
cdr3_aa: CASSLELQRELGGYTF; cdr3_nt: TGTGCCAGCAGCTTAGAGCTACAGAGAGAGTTAGGTGGCTACACCTTC; clone_size: many; v_call: TRBV11-2; j_call: TRBJ1-2; d_call: NA
cdr3_aa: CASSLALNRGIQETQYF; cdr3_nt: TGTGCCAGCAGCTTAGCGCTAAACAGGGGGATCCAAGAGACCCAGTACTTC; clone_size: many; v_call: TRBV11-1; j_call: TRBJ2-5; d_call: TRBD1
cdr3_aa: CASSQEGRAVAGELFF; cdr3_nt: TGCGCCAGCAGCCAAGAGGGGAGGGCGGTCGCCGGGGAGCTGTTTTTT; clone_size: many; v_call: TRBV4-1; j_call: TRBJ2-2; d_call: TRBD2
cdr3_aa: CSASTQGREAFF; cdr3_nt: TGCAGTGCTAGTACCCAGGGACGGGAAGCTTTCTTT; clone_size: many; v_call: TRBV20-1; j_call: TRBJ1-1; d_call: NA
cdr3_aa: CASSLGYRNSNQPQHF; cdr3_nt: TGTGCCAGCAGCCTGGGGTACAGAAATAGCAATCAGCCCCAGCATTTT; clone_size: many; v_call: TRBV4-2; j_call: TRBJ1-5; d_call: NA
cdr3_aa: CASSPDSPAGGTEAFF; cdr3_nt: TGTGCCAGCAGCCCGGACAGCCCCGCGGGTGGCACTGAAGCTTTCTTT; clone_size: many; v_call: TRBV4-2; j_call: TRBJ1-1; d_call: NA
cdr3_aa: CASSRLLTGHLSYGYTF; cdr3_nt: TGTGCCAGCAGTCGACTTCTTACGGGACACCTTTCCTATGGCTACACCTTC; clone_size: many; v_call: TRBV6-2/TRBV6-3; j_call: TRBJ1-2; d_call: NA
cdr3_aa: CASTPLTNTEAFF; cdr3_nt: TGTGCCAGTACCCCCTTGACCAACACTGAAGCTTTCTTT; clone_size: many; v_call: TRBV19; j_call: TRBJ1-1; d_call: NA
cdr3_aa: CASSFSLGYSNQPQHF; cdr3_nt: TGTGCCAGCAGTTTCAGCCTCGGTTATAGCAATCAGCCCCAGCATTTT; clone_size: NA; v_call: TRBV28; j_call: TRBJ1-5; d_call: NA
cdr3_aa: CASSPDSLSYNEQFF; cdr3_nt: TGTGCCAGCTCGCCCGACAGTCTCTCCTACAATGAGCAGTTCTTC; clone_size: few; v_call: TRBV18; j_call: TRBJ2-1; d_call: NA
cdr3_aa: CASSFGGLDEQYF; cdr3_nt: TGTGCCAGCAGCTTTGGCGGTCTCGACGAGCAGTACTTC; clone_size: many; v_call: TRBV7-2; j_call: TRBJ2-7; d_call: NA
cdr3_aa: CAWSLDRYEQYF; cdr3_nt: TGTGCCTGGAGTTTAGACCGCTACGAGCAGTACTTC; clone_size: few; v_call: TRBV30; j_call: TRBJ2-7; d_call: NA
cdr3_aa: CASSVGTSSYEQYF; cdr3_nt: TGTGCCAGCTCGGTGGGGACCTCCTCCTACGAGCAGTACTTC; clone_size: NA; v_call: TRBV2; j_call: TRBJ2-7; d_call: NA
cdr3_aa: CASSFPLGLAGQETQYF; cdr3_nt: TGTGCCAGCAGTTTCCCATTAGGACTAGCGGGCCAAGAGACCCAGTACTTC; clone_size: many; v_call: TRBV28; j_call: TRBJ2-5; d_call: TRBD2
cdr3_aa: CASSAIGTPGTQYF; cdr3_nt: TGTGCCAGCAGTGCGATTGGGACCCCTGGGACCCAGTACTTC; clone_size: NA; v_call: TRBV2; j_call: TRBJ2-5; d_call: NA
cdr3_aa: CSARDGQNYGYTF; cdr3_nt: TGCAGTGCTAGAGATGGACAGAACTATGGCTACACCTTC; clone_size: many; v_call: TRBV20-1; j_call: TRBJ1-2; d_call: NA
cdr3_aa: CASSITSGGYEQYF; cdr3_nt: TGTGCCAGTAGTATAACTAGCGGGGGCTACGAGCAGTACTTC; clone_size: many; v_call: TRBV19; j_call: TRBJ2-7; d_call: TRBD2